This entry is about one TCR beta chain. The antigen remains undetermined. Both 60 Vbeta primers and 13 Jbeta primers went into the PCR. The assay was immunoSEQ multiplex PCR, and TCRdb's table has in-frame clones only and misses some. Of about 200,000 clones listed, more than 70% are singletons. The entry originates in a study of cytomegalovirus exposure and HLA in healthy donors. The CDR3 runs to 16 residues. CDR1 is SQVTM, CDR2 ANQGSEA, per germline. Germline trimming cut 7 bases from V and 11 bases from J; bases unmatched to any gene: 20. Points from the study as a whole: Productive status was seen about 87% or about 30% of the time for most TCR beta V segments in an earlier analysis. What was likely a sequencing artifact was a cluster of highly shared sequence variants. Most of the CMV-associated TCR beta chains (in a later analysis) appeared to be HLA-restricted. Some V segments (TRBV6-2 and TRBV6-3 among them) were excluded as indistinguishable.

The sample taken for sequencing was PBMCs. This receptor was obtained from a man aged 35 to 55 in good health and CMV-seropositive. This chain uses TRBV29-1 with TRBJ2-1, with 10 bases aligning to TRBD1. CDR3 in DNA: TGCAGCGCTCGAAGCCCGGGACAGGGGTCGTCAAATCAGCAGTTCTTC. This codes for CSARSPGQGSSNQQFF.